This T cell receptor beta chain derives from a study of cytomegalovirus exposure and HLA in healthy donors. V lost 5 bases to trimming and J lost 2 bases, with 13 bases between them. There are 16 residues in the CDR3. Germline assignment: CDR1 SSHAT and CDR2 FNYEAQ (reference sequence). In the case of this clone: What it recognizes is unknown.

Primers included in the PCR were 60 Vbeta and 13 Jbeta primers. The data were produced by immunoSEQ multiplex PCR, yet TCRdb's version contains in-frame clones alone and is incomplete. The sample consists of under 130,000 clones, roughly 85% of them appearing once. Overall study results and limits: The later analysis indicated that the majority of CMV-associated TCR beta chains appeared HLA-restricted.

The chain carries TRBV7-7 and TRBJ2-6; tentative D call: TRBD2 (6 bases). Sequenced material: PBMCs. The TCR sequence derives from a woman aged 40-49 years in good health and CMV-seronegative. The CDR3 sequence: CASSPTSGAGANVLTF. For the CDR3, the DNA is TGTGCCAGCAGCCCTACCTCGGGGGCTGGGGCCAACGTCCTGACTTTC.